This T cell receptor (beta chain) was captured in a study of blood T cell repertoires in COVID-19. As for the study in general: PBMCs, B-cell-depleted T cells, or T cells provided the cDNA or gDNA that made up the material.

V lost 11 bases, J lost 3 bases, and 6 bases stayed unmatched. Germline loops: CDR1 MDHEN, CDR2 SYDVKM. This CDR3 is 13 amino acids long. In the authors' methods: Reference gene primer amplification yielded estimated nucleated cell counts. This table comes from immunoSEQ multiplex PCR, and its TCRdb copy is limited to in-frame clones, with some not included. V, J and clone size were drawn from that table, and D and trimming were deduced from the DNA. The sample records under 250,000 clones, about 89% being singletons. The chain links TRBV28 to TRBJ2-7; 11 positions agree with TRBD2. Material: peripheral blood. This TCR derives from a woman in her fifties or sixties who had recovered from COVID-19. This CDR3 is CAGKLAGDYEQYF. For the CDR3, the DNA is TGTGCCGGGAAACTAGCGGGGGACTACGAGCAGTACTTC.